The rows below give T cell receptor beta chains drawn from one sample of a study of breast tumors, draining lymph nodes, adjacent tissues. TCRdb re-analysed the multiplex PCR reads in MiXCR, keeping a single row per CDR3 protein. Here the sample spans 290,000 or so distinct CDR3 sequences, around 31% being singletons. The sample taken for sequencing was axillary lymph node tissue. These receptors were collected from a female donor with breast cancer. Some clones in this sample may be carry-over from other donors' samples. Both conserved end residues are part of each CDR3. The D gene is left open where the match is weak. Some rows mark clone size as missing; the rest say once, few, many or name a class of expanded clone.

v_call	clone_size	d_call	j_call	cdr3_nt	cdr3_aa
TRBV30	few	.	TRBJ1-2	TGTGCCTGGAGTGTACACCAGGATGGCTACACCTTC	CAWSVHQDGYTF
TRBV7-6	many	.	TRBJ2-7	TGTGCCAGCAGCTTAGCGGGTGGTACGTCCTACGAGCAGTACTTC	CASSLAGGTSYEQYF
TRBV5-1	many	.	TRBJ2-2	TGCGCCAGCAGCTTGGACAGGGTGAACACCGGGGAGCTGTTTTTT	CASSLDRVNTGELFF
TRBV19	.	.	TRBJ1-1	TGTGCCAGTAGTACCGGACGGAAGACTGAAGCTTTCTTT	CASSTGRKTEAFF
TRBV5-1	many	TRBD2	TRBJ2-1	TGCGCCAGCAGCCCTTATCTAGCGGGAGGCAACAATGAGCAGTTCTTC	CASSPYLAGGNNEQFF
TRBV10-3	.	TRBD2	TRBJ2-5	TGTGCCATCAGAACTAGCGGCCAAGAGACCCAGTACTTC	CAIRTSGQETQYF
TRBV4-1	many	.	TRBJ2-1	TGCGCCAGCAGCCAAGAGGCCCTACGGGGCAATGAGCAGTTCTTC	CASSQEALRGNEQFF
TRBV7-2	many	.	TRBJ2-7	TGTGCCAGCAGCCTAATCTTGGCGGGGGAGCAGTACTTC	CASSLILAGEQYF
TRBV19	.	TRBD1	TRBJ1-5	TGTGCCAGTGGAGGACAGGGAGGTCAGTCCCAGCACTTT	CASGGQGGQSQHF
TRBV7-7	many	.	TRBJ2-2	TGTGCTAGCAGCCTAAATAGGGGGGCGAGCGCCGGGGAGCTGTTTTTT	CASSLNRGASAGELFF
TRBV30	many	.	TRBJ1-4	TGTGCTGTACTACAGGGCGAGAATGAAAAACTGTTTTTT	CAVLQGENEKLFF
TRBV11-2	.	.	TRBJ1-6	TGTGCCAGCTTAACAGGGAATTCACCCCTCCACTTT	CASLTGNSPLHF